The present T cell receptor beta chain was sequenced within a study of response to subunit inactivated influenza vaccine. Study-wide results and limits: Each seasonal flu vaccination may recruit only limited new T cells, authors suggested.

Remarks on this clonotype: Its specificity is unknown.

With V trimmed by 3 bases and J by 8 bases, 8 bases remained unmatched. The CDR3 has 15 amino acids. Looked up from germline, CDR1 is SNHLY and CDR2 is FYNNEI. MiXCR, run by TCRdb on the RT-PCR reads, gives a single entry per CDR3 protein. The sample has around 710,000 distinct CDR3 sequences, roughly 13% seen once. The source of this sequence is a man aged 50 or older who received an inactivated influenza vaccine. Sequenced material: PBMCs from blood, taken 14 days before vaccination. The chain combines TRBV2 with TRBJ2-1; 9 nucleotides agree with TRBD2. CDR3 in DNA: TGTGCCAGCAGTGATTTGGCGGGAGGGTCATATGAGCAGTTCTTC. Protein sequence: CASSDLAGGSYEQFF.